The clone carrying this T cell receptor (beta chain) came up many times. V lost 6 bases and J lost 2, with 10 bases in between. CDR1 is MNHNY and CDR2 is SVGAGI in the germline V gene (reference sequence). CDR3 length equals 13 residues. The entry originates in a study of human T cells and chemical hapten exposure. Sample time point: pre-sensitization, week 0. As to treatment: therapeutic diphenylcyclopropenone sensitization with weekly scalp DPC. TCRdb fed the RACE reads into MiXCR, producing one record per CDR3 protein. The sample has around 92,000 distinct CDR3 sequences; 10% to 12% are singletons. Source: whole blood, taken in connection with sensitization to the hapten diphenylcyclopropenone (DPC). This sequence was found in an older woman with alopecia areata. Some clones in this sample may be carry-over from other donors' samples. This rearrangement joins TRBV6-6 to TRBJ1-1; D is undetermined. For the CDR3, the DNA is TGTGCCAGCAGCCCCTCAATAAACACTGAAGCTTTCTTT. It translates to CASSPSINTEAFF.